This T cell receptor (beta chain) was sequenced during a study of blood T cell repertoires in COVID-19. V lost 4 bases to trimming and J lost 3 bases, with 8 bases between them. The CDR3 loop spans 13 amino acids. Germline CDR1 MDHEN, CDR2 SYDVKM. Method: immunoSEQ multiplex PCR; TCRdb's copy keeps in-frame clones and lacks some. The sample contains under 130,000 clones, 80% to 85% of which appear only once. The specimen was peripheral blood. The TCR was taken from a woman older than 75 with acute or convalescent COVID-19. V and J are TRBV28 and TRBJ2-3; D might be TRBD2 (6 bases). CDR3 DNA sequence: TGTGCCAGCAGTTCCGGGACTACAGATACGCAGTATTTT. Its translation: CASSSGTTDTQYF.